Listed here are 32 T cell receptor beta chains from one sample, sequenced in a study of T cells after posttransplantation cyclophosphamide. Profiled with immunoSEQ multiplex PCR; TCRdb holds only in-frame clones, not every one. The repertoire holds roughly 15,000 clones, about four fifths seen once, with 1.2% in the top ten. Sequenced sample: memory CD4+ T cells sorted from PBMCs. These receptors were obtained from a man in his fifties or sixties.

In its sample, this clone was seen a few times. The chain joins TRBV7-2 to TRBJ2-5; 11 bases line up with TRBD2. This CDR3 spans 17 amino acids. Germline V gene data show CDR1 as SGHTA and CDR2 as FQGNSA. The junction had 8 bases not matched to a gene; V was cut back by 0 bases and J by 5 bases. The CDR3 spells CASSLASGGAGGETQYF. CDR3 bases: TGTGCCAGCAGCTTAGCTAGCGGGGGGGCCGGGGGCGAGACCCAGTACTTC. The full variable domain, its missing parts supplied by reference TRBV7-2 and TRBJ2-5, is GAGVSQSPSNKVTEKGKDVELRCDPISGHTALYWYRQSLGQGLEFLIYFQGNSAPDKSGLPSDRFSAERTGGSVSTLTIQRTQQEDSAVYLCASSLASGGAGGETQYFGPGTRLLVL.

J is TRBJ2-6 and V is TRBV5-4; possibly TRBD2 for D (6 bases). The germline V and J ends were trimmed by 4 bases and 0 bases, with 14 bases remaining between them. Germline V lookup: CDR1 SGHNT, CDR2 YYREEE (reference sequence). This CDR3 contains 17 residues. The CDR3 here is CASSPGLGHSGANVLTF. As DNA, the CDR3 is TGTGCCAGCAGCCCGGGACTTGGCCACTCTGGGGCCAACGTCCTGACTTTC.

The chain carries TRBV5-1 and TRBJ1-3, with no clear D. With 0 bases removed from V and 6 bases from J, the gap between germline ends came to 13 bases. The CDR3 contains 15 residues. Germline V CDR1 and CDR2: SGHRS, YFSETQ. CDR3 sequence: CASSLEPLTQNTIYF. CDR3 coding DNA: TGCGCCAGCAGCTTGGAACCACTCACCCAAAACACCATATATTTT.

V is TRBV5-1 and J is TRBJ2-7; D is undetermined. CDR1 is SGHRS and CDR2 is YFSETQ in the germline V gene. The CDR3 has 13 amino acids. Between the trimmed V and J ends, which lost 2 bases and 0 bases, there was a span of 6 bases. The DNA of the CDR3 is TGCGCCAGCAGCTTACCTAACTCCTACGAGCAGTACTTC. It codes for CASSLPNSYEQYF.

The V call is TRBV19, the J call TRBJ2-7, with D perhaps matching TRBD2 (5 bases). V shed 3 bases and J shed 0 bases, with 9 bases lying between them. Germline V lookup: CDR1 LNHDA, CDR2 SQIVND (reference sequence). This CDR3 is built from 14 residues. CDR3 DNA sequence: TGTGCCAGTAGTATGGGAACTAGCTCCTACGAGCAGTACTTC. It is translated as CASSMGTSSYEQYF.

This chain connects TRBV4-1 to TRBJ2-1; TRBD1 aligns across 9 bases. Germline values: CDR1 MGHRA, CDR2 YSYEKL. The CDR3 covers 14 residues. J gave up 12 bases and V 2 bases, and 8 bases lay outside the gene matches. The DNA for the CDR3 is TGCGCCAGCAGCCAACGGGGACAGGGAGTGGGGCAGTTCTTC. Its protein product is CASSQRGQGVGQFF.

The rearrangement uses TRBV6-5 and TRBJ1-1, with a tentative D call TRBD1 (6 bases). The CDR3 runs to 14 residues. V lost 6 bases to trimming and J lost 8 bases, with 19 bases between them. Germline-derived CDR1 and CDR2 are MNHEY and SVGAGI. This chain's CDR3 is CASSPAPTGYEAFF. CDR3 bases: TGTGCCAGCAGCCCAGCTCCAACAGGGTACGAAGCTTTCTTT.

This rearrangement joins TRBV18 to TRBJ1-3, with a weak D call TRBD1 (5 bases). Trimming removed 3 bases from V and 0 bases from J, with 9 bases in between. Germline V gene data show CDR1 as KGHSH and CDR2 as LQKENI. The CDR3 is 15 residues long. The CDR3 spells CASSPTAISGNTIYF. CDR3 DNA: TGTGCCAGCTCACCGACAGCTATCTCTGGAAACACCATATATTTT.

This clone was observed once. This sequence joins TRBV5-4 and TRBJ2-2; a possible D gene is TRBD1 (6 bases). Trimming pared 0 bases from V and 7 bases from J, leaving 10 bases between. CDR1 is SGHNT, CDR2 YYREEE, per germline (reference sequence). The CDR3 sequence is 14 residues long. The CDR3 DNA reads TGTGCCAGCAGCTTGGTAACAGGGCTCGGGGAGCTGTTTTTT. Encoded protein: CASSLVTGLGELFF. Filled out from reference TRBV5-4 and TRBJ2-2, the complete variable domain reads ETGVTQSPTHLIKTRGQQVTLRCSSQSGHNTVSWYQQALGQGPQFIFQYYREEENGRGNFPPRFSGLQFPNYSSELNVNALELDDSALYLCASSLVTGLGELFFGEGSRLTVL.

V usage is TRBV5-1 and J usage is TRBJ2-2, with no clear D. Germline lookup yields CDR1 SGHRS and CDR2 YFSETQ. Trimming pared 0 bases from V and 0 bases from J, leaving 6 bases between. CDR3 length equals 15 residues. In nucleotides, the CDR3 is TGCGCCAGCAGCTTGGGGCATTCGAACACCGGGGAGCTGTTTTTT. Amino acid sequence: CASSLGHSNTGELFF. The entire variable domain, with the rest obtained from reference TRBV5-1 and TRBJ2-2, is as follows: KAGVTQTPRYLIKTRGQQVTLSCSPISGHRSVSWYQQTPGQGLQFLFEYFSETQRNKGNFPGRFSGRQFSNSRSEMNVSTLELGDSALYLCASSLGHSNTGELFFGEGSRLTVL.

The rearrangement links TRBV18 to TRBJ2-2, with 9 bases identical to TRBD2. With 3 bases clipped from V and 4 bases from J, the junction kept 12 bases outside the gene matches. Per the germline V gene, CDR1 is KGHSH and CDR2 is LQKENI. This CDR3 has 18 residues. The CDR3 region has the DNA TGTGCCAGCTCACCGCTCTCCCTGGTAGCGGGGGCCACCGGGGAGCTGTTTTTT. Amino acids: CASSPLSLVAGATGELFF.

In nucleotides, the CDR3 is TGCGCCAGCAGCTTGCTATGGAATGAGCAGTTCTTC. It specifies CASSLLWNEQFF. The V gene is TRBV5-1, the J gene TRBJ2-1; the D is unclear. Between the trimmed V and J ends, which lost 1 base and 7 bases, there was a span of 6 bases. Per the germline V gene, CDR1 is SGHRS and CDR2 is YFSETQ. This CDR3 has 12 residues.

The chain joins TRBV7-9 to TRBJ1-1; tentatively, D is TRBD1 (5 bases). CDR1 and CDR2 (germline): SEHNR, FQNEAQ (reference sequence). The CDR3 length is 13 residues. Trimming took off 5 bases at V and 5 bases at J, with 12 bases between the two ends. The CDR3 loop reads CASSNQGRTEAFF. The CDR3 DNA is TGTGCCAGCAGCAACCAGGGTCGGACTGAAGCTTTCTTT.

The chain is built from TRBV7-9 and TRBJ1-2; 10 nucleotides line up with TRBD1. There are 16 residues in the CDR3. The germline V gene encodes CDR1 SEHNR and CDR2 FQNEAQ (reference sequence). V shed 10 bases and J 5 bases; nucleotides not matched to a gene: 16. The CDR3 nucleotides read TGTGCCATCCATCCTTACCGGGACAGGGGAAGTTATGGCTACACCTTC. This sequence encodes CAIHPYRDRGSYGYTF.

The chain couples TRBV2 to TRBJ2-7, with D tentatively TRBD1 (6 bases). The V end was cut by 4 bases, the J end by 2 bases, with 12 bases between. The CDR3 is 14 residues long. Germline CDR1 and CDR2: SNHLY and FYNNEI. The CDR3 nucleotides read TGTGCCAGCAGTGTTACTCGGGACACCTACGAGCAGTACTTC. Its protein product is CASSVTRDTYEQYF. The full variable domain, rest sourced from reference TRBV2 and TRBJ2-7, is EPEVTQTPSHQVTQMGQEVILRCVPISNHLYFYWYRQILGQKVEFLVSFYNNEISEKSEIFDDQFSVERPDGSNFTLKIRSTKLEDSAMYFCASSVTRDTYEQYFGPGTRLTVT.

The CDR3 protein is CASRPTGKSGYTF. CDR3 nucleotides: TGTGCCAGCAGACCGACAGGGAAAAGTGGCTACACCTTC. The V gene is TRBV27, the J gene TRBJ1-2; 7 bases fit TRBD1. CDR3 size: 13 residues. Trimming took 6 bases from V and 7 from J; bases not matched to a gene: 8. CDR1 and CDR2 (germline): MNHEY, SMNVEV (reference sequence).

The chain links TRBV5-1 to TRBJ2-7; TRBD2 might be the D (7 bases). Germline V gene lookup returns CDR1 SGHRS and CDR2 YFSETQ. The CDR3 has 17 amino acids. The V end lost 2 bases, the J end lost 4 bases, and 22 bases lay between the germline ends. The chain's CDR3 is CASSLGGPTSAGYEQYF. DNA for the CDR3: TGCGCCAGCAGCTTAGGGGGTCCTACTAGCGCGGGATACGAGCAGTACTTC.

J is TRBJ1-5 and V is TRBV4-2; D is possibly TRBD1 (5 bases). Per the germline V gene, CDR1 is LGHNA and CDR2 is YNFKEQ. Trimming removed 1 base from V and 2 bases from J, with 9 bases in between. The CDR3 is 15 amino acids. Here the CDR3 DNA reads TGTGCCAGCAGCCAAGGGGAAGGGGGCAATCAGCCCCAGCATTTT. The encoded protein is CASSQGEGGNQPQHF.

This clone was detected a few times. This rearrangement joins TRBV4-1 to TRBJ1-5; D gene uncertain. V was clipped by 5 bases and J by 0 bases, with 11 bases between them. This CDR3 is 15 amino acids long. The V gene's germline CDR1 is MGHRA and CDR2 YSYEKL. The DNA of the CDR3 is TGCGCCAGCAGCGAAAAGACTATTAGCAATCAGCCCCAGCATTTT. It encodes CASSEKTISNQPQHF.

The genes are TRBV30 and TRBJ1-1; D gene uncertain. The V end lost 4 bases, the J end lost 1 base, and 7 bases lay between the germline ends. The germline gives CDR1 GTSNPN, CDR2 SVGIG (reference sequence). The CDR3 runs to 12 residues. In DNA, the CDR3 is TGTGCCTGGATTAATTGGAACACTGAAGCTTTCTTT. It is translated as CAWINWNTEAFF.

V is TRBV11-3 and J is TRBJ1-1, with TRBD1 matching over 7 bases. In germline, CDR1 is SGHNT, CDR2 YENEEA. This CDR3 contains 13 residues. J was trimmed by 4 bases and V by 5 bases; bases with no gene match: 4. CDR3 loop: CASSTPGGTEAFF. The CDR3 bases are TGTGCCAGCAGCACCCCAGGGGGCACTGAAGCTTTCTTT.

The rearrangement links TRBV7-2 to TRBJ2-1; D is unclear. Germline CDR1 reads SGHTA; CDR2 reads FQGNSA. The CDR3 spans 12 residues. The V end lost 3 bases, the J end lost 5 bases, and 5 bases lay between the germline ends. The CDR3 region has the DNA TGTGCCAGCAGCTTTTATCACAATGAGCAGTTCTTC. Its protein is CASSFYHNEQFF. Full variable domain (rest looked up from reference TRBV7-2 and TRBJ2-1): GAGVSQSPSNKVTEKGKDVELRCDPISGHTALYWYRQSLGQGLEFLIYFQGNSAPDKSGLPSDRFSAERTGGSVSTLTIQRTQQEDSAVYLCASSFYHNEQFFGPGTRLTVL.

This clone was observed a handful of times. This sequence joins TRBV18 and TRBJ2-7; 9 bases are a match to TRBD1. Trimming took 2 bases from V and 4 from J; bases not matched to a gene: 3. CDR3 length: 14 amino acids. Germline V CDR1 and CDR2: KGHSH, LQKENI. The CDR3 DNA follows: TGTGCCAGCTCACCAGGGACAGGGAGTTACGAGCAGTACTTC. Protein product: CASSPGTGSYEQYF.

The chain carries TRBV7-2 and TRBJ1-2; 8 nucleotides agree with TRBD1. The germline V gene has CDR1 SGHTA and CDR2 FQGNSA. Germline trimming cut 5 bases from V and 0 bases from J; bases unmatched to any gene: 11. The CDR3 is 17 residues long. In nucleotides, the CDR3 is TGTGCCAGCAGCCCGCGGACAGGGCCAGGGGCTAACTATGGCTACACCTTC. It codes for CASSPRTGPGANYGYTF.

The chain recombines TRBV9 with TRBJ2-1; 8 bases map to TRBD2. The germline CDR1 and CDR2 sequences are SGDLS and YYNGEE. With 1 base clipped from V and 1 base from J, the junction kept 4 bases outside the gene matches. The CDR3 contains 16 residues. The CDR3 loop is CASSVRSGSSYNEQFF. The CDR3 bases are TGTGCCAGCAGCGTACGGAGCGGGAGTTCCTACAATGAGCAGTTCTTC.

This clone has more than one count but fewer than ten. This sequence joins TRBV5-1 and TRBJ2-1, with a possible D match to TRBD2 (6 bases). The CDR3 is 15 residues long. V lost 4 bases, J lost 0 bases, and 11 bases lay in between. Germline V gives CDR1 SGHRS, CDR2 YFSETQ. CDR3 in amino acids: CASSPGGSSYNEQFF. In DNA, the CDR3 is TGCGCCAGCAGCCCAGGAGGGAGCTCCTACAATGAGCAGTTCTTC. The variable domain in full, with the rest retrieved from reference TRBV5-1 and TRBJ2-1, is KAGVTQTPRYLIKTRGQQVTLSCSPISGHRSVSWYQQTPGQGLQFLFEYFSETQRNKGNFPGRFSGRQFSNSRSEMNVSTLELGDSALYLCASSPGGSSYNEQFFGPGTRLTVL.

This sequence joins TRBV11-2 and TRBJ2-1, with a possible D match to TRBD2 (6 bases). Germline V lookup: CDR1 SGHAT, CDR2 FQNNGV. With 3 bases removed from V and 5 bases from J, the gap between germline ends came to 14 bases. CDR3 size: 15 residues. The CDR3 DNA follows: TGTGCCAGCAGCTTGCCGGGCGGGGCTCACAATGAGCAGTTCTTC. It translates to CASSLPGGAHNEQFF.

This clone was picked up one time. The chain is built from TRBV4-1 and TRBJ1-2; D might be TRBD1 (5 bases). Germline values: CDR1 MGHRA, CDR2 YSYEKL. V gave up 6 bases and J gave up 5 bases, with 16 bases separating them. The CDR3 loop spans 14 amino acids. The CDR3 spells CASSGPATGYGYTF. For the CDR3, the DNA is TGCGCCAGCAGTGGCCCGGCCACAGGTTATGGCTACACCTTC.

This chain joins TRBV6-1 and TRBJ2-7; 11 bases are shared with TRBD2. After removal of 7 bases from V and 5 bases from J, the junction contained 7 bases not matched to a gene. The germline CDR1 and CDR2 sequences are MNHNS and SASEGT. This CDR3 region has 14 residues. The CDR3 DNA is TGTGCCAGCACCCTTTTAGCGGGAGGGAACGAGCAGTACTTC. Residues: CASTLLAGGNEQYF.

This clone was counted a few times. V gene TRBV18 combines with J gene TRBJ1-6, with 10 nucleotides matching TRBD1. Germline V gene lookup returns CDR1 KGHSH and CDR2 LQKENI. The CDR3 spans 14 residues. J was trimmed by 10 bases and V by 7 bases; bases with no gene match: 7. The CDR3 nucleotides read TGTGCCAGCTTCCGGGACAGGGGTTCCTCACCCCTCCACTTT. Protein: CASFRDRGSSPLHF.

This clone has just one count. The chain links TRBV19 to TRBJ1-5, with 7 positions matching TRBD1. The CDR3 runs 16 residues. V lost 2 bases and J lost 4; bases outside the gene matches: 8. Germline lookup yields CDR1 LNHDA and CDR2 SQIVND (reference sequence). CDR3 in DNA: TGTGCCAGTAGTATACTTGGGACAGCTCCTAATCAGCCCCAGCATTTT. Its protein product is CASSILGTAPNQPQHF.

This chain links TRBV10-3 with TRBJ1-1; weak D call: TRBD1 (6 bases). The V end was cut by 8 bases, the J end by 11 bases, with 15 bases between. This CDR3 is built from 11 residues. CDR1 ENHRY and CDR2 SYGVKD come from the germline V gene. DNA of the CDR3: TGTGCCATCGGGGAGGGGGGATCGGCTTTCTTT. Its protein is CAIGEGGSAFF.